This TCR beta chain comes out of a study of beta chain features in type 1 diabetes. As for the study in general: Cell yields, age and gender were similar between patients and healthy donors. Whole-study results and caveats: Here, the possible influence of HLA type (on TCRB rearrangement) remained unresolved. Type 1 diabetes patients had TCRB CDR3s that were shorter (moderately but significantly so) in all four CD4+ subsets.

In germline, CDR1 is PRHDT, CDR2 FYEKMQ (reference sequence). Trimming took 4 bases from V and 4 from J, leaving 12 bases between them. The CDR3 loop spans 14 amino acids. Expressed TCRB transcripts were sequenced because the entire RNA isolate underwent reverse transcription. Sequenced by immunoSEQ multiplex PCR; TCRdb stores in-frame clones only, minus some. The table records more than 300,000 clones, less than 10% of them present only once. The sample holds many counts of this clone. Its antigen is not known. Material for sequencing was central memory CD4+ T cells from blood. The V gene is TRBV13, the J gene TRBJ2-3; no clear D gene. This sequence originates from a young woman in good health. The CDR3 loop reads CASSYRRSADTQYF. The CDR3 nucleotides read TGTGCCAGCAGCTACCGTAGGTCCGCAGATACGCAGTATTTT.